This TCR beta chain was sequenced during a study of identical twins. Unique molecular identifiers were present on the cDNA, which also gained a universal primer site by template switching. TCRdb redid the calling of the 5' RACE reads with MiXCR, one entry per CDR3 protein. This sample yields 460,000 or so distinct CDR3 sequences, of which approximately 15% are seen a single time; about 0.53% belongs to the top ten. The CDR3 totals 14 residues. Germline CDR1 is SGHDN and CDR2 is FVKESK. V shed 2 bases and J shed 4 bases, with 10 bases lying between them. These records were also assigned to another study, of yellow fever vaccine responses in identical twins.

What was sequenced was CD4+ T cells sorted from blood. This chain links TRBV14 with TRBJ2-3; TRBD1 might be the D (5 bases). The clonotype originates from a woman younger than 35 in good health. The CDR3 DNA follows: TGTGCCAGCAGCCAATTGAGGACACCAGATACGCAGTATTTT. This codes for CASSQLRTPDTQYF.